The T cell receptor (beta chain) under discussion was sequenced for a study of CD4 T cells in relation to SARS-CoV-2 and coronaviruses. Study details: After 10 days of antigen culture, PBMC TCR beta CDR3s were sequenced.

Assay used: immunoSEQ multiplex PCR; TCRdb lists only in-frame clones, some missing. The sample lists about 23,000 clones; around 82% were seen once. In regard to this clone: Its antigen remains unknown.

Study-wide findings and caveats: In around 67% of donors, memory CD4+ clonotypes crossrecognized SARS-CoV-2 and at least one common cold coronavirus spike.

Before the COVID-19 pandemic, during about 2011-2018, CD4+ T cells were taken from unexposed donors. After 10 to 11 days of culture, CD4+ T cells were isolated. This CDR3 contains 15 residues. V was cut by 6 bases and J by 2 bases, with 15 bases left in between. Germline V gene sequence: CDR1 MNHEY, CDR2 SMNVEV (reference sequence). This chain joins TRBV27 and TRBJ2-3; D may match TRBD1 or TRBD2 (6 bases each). The source of this sequence is a human donor in good health. Material for sequencing was CD4+ T cells from PBMCs, cultured in vitro. The CDR3 DNA follows: TGTGCCAGCAGAGTTAGGGGGGCCACCACAGATACGCAGTATTTT. Translated, it gives CASRVRGATTDTQYF.